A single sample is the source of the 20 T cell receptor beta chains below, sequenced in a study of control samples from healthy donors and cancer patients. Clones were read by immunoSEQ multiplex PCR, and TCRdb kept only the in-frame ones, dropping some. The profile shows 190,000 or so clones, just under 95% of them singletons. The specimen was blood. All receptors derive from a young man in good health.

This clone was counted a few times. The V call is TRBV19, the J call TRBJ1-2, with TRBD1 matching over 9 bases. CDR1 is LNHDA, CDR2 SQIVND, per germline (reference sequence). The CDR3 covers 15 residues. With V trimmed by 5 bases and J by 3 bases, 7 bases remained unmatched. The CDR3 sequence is CASSPWTGVDYGYTF. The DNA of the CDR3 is TGTGCCAGTAGTCCATGGACAGGGGTGGACTATGGCTACACCTTC.

As DNA, the CDR3 is TGTGCCAGCTGGGGCCGGACAGCCATTAGAAATTCACCCCTCCACTTT. Protein sequence: CASWGRTAIRNSPLHF. This chain joins TRBV28 and TRBJ1-6, with TRBD1 as a possible D gene (6 bases). V lost 8 bases and J lost 7, with 21 bases in between. Germline CDR1 is MDHEN and CDR2 is SYDVKM. This CDR3 comprises 16 residues.

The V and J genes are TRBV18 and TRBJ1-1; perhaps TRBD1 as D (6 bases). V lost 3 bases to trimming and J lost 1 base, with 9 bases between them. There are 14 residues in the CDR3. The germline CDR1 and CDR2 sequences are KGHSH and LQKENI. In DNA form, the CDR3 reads TGTGCCAGCTCACCGCGGACAGAGAACACTGAAGCTTTCTTT. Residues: CASSPRTENTEAFF.

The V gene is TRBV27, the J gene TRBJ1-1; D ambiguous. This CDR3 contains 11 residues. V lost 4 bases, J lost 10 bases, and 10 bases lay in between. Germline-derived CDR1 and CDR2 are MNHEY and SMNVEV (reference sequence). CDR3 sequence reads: CASSSSGPAFF. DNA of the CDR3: TGTGCCAGCAGTTCATCCGGACCAGCTTTCTTT.

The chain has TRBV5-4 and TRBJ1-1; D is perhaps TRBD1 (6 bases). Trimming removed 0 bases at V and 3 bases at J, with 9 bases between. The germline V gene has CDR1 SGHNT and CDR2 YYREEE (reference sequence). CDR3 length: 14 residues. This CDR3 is CASSLGGRYTEAFF. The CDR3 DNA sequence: TGTGCCAGCAGCTTGGGGGGGCGGTACACTGAAGCTTTCTTT.

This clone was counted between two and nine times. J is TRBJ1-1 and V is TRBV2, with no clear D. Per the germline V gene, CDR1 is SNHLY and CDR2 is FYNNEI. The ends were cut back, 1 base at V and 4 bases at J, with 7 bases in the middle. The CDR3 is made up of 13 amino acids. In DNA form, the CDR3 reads TGTGCCAGCAGTGAAGGGGGAGGCACTGAAGCTTTCTTT. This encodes CASSEGGGTEAFF.

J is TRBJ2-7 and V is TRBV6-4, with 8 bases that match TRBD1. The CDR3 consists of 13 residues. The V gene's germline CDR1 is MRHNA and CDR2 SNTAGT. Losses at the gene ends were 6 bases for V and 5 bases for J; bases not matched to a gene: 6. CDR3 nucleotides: TGTGCCAGCAGGTCGGACAGGGCCCACGAGCAGTACTTC. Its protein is CASRSDRAHEQYF.

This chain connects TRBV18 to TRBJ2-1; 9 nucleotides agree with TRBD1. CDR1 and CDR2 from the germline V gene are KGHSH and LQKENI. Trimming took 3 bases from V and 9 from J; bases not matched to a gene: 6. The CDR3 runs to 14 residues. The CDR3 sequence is CASSPQQGASEQFF. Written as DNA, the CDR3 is TGTGCCAGCTCACCTCAACAGGGGGCAAGTGAGCAGTTCTTC.

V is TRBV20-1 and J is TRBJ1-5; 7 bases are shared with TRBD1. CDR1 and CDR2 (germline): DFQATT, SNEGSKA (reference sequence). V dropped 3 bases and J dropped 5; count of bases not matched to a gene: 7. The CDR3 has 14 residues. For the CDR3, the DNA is TGCAGTGCTAGTGCCGGGACAGCCCATCAGCCCCAGCATTTT. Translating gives CSASAGTAHQPQHF.

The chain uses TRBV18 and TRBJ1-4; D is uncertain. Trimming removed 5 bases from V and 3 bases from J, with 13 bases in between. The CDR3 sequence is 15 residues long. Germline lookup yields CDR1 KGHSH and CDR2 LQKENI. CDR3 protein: CASSWGVASNEKLFF. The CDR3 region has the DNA TGTGCCAGCTCATGGGGTGTAGCGTCTAATGAAAAACTGTTTTTT.

CDR3 sequence (DNA): TGTGCCAGCTCACGGGACAGCACTGAAGCTTTCTTT. Its protein is CASSRDSTEAFF. This chain joins TRBV5-6 and TRBJ1-1; 7 nucleotides line up with TRBD1. Per germline, CDR1 SGHDT and CDR2 YYEEEE. The CDR3 loop spans 12 amino acids. J lost 4 bases, V lost 7 bases, and 4 bases had no gene match.

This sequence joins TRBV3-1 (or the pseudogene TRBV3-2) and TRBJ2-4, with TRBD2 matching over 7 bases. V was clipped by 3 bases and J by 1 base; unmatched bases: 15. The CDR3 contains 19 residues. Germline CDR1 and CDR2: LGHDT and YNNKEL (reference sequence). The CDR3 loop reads CASSHRKSREVGAKNIQYF. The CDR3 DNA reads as TGTGCCAGCAGCCACCGAAAGTCCCGGGAGGTTGGGGCCAAAAACATTCAGTACTTC.

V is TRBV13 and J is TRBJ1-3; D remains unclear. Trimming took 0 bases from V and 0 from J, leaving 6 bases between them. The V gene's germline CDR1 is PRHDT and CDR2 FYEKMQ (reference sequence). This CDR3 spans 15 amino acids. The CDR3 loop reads CASSLGWDSGNTIYF. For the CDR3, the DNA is TGTGCCAGCAGCTTAGGTTGGGACTCTGGAAACACCATATATTTT.

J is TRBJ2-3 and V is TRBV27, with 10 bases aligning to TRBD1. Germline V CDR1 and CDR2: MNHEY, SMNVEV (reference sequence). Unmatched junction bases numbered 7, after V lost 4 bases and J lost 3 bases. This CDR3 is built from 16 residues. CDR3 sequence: CASSSTGTGVTDTQYF. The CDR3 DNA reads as TGTGCCAGCAGTTCTACCGGGACAGGGGTTACAGATACGCAGTATTTT.

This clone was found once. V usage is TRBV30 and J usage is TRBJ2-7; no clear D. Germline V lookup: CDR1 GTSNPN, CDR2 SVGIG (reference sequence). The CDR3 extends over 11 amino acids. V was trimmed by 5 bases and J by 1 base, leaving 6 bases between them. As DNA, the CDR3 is TGTGCCTGGGGTCGATCCTACGAGCAGTACTTC. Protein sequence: CAWGRSYEQYF. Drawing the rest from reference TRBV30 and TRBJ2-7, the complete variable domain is SQTIHQWPATLVQPVGSPLSLECTVEGTSNPNLYWYRQAAGRGLQLLFYSVGIGQISSEVPQNLSASRPQDRQFILSSKKLLLSDSGFYLCAWGRSYEQYFGPGTRLTVT.

The CDR3 here is CASSLGQNEQYF. In DNA form, the CDR3 reads TGTGCCAGCAGCTTGGGACAGAACGAGCAGTACTTC. V is TRBV7-9 and J is TRBJ2-7, with 7 bases identical to TRBD1. In germline, CDR1 is SEHNR, CDR2 FQNEAQ (reference sequence). The length of the CDR3 is 12 residues. Trimming cost V 3 bases and J 5 bases; bases outside gene matches: 1.

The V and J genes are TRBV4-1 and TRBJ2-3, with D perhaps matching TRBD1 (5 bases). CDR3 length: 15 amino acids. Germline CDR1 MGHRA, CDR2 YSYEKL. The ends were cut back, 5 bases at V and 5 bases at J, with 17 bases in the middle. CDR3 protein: CASSFRQWVGDTQYF. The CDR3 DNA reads TGCGCCAGCAGCTTCCGACAGTGGGTTGGAGATACGCAGTATTTT.

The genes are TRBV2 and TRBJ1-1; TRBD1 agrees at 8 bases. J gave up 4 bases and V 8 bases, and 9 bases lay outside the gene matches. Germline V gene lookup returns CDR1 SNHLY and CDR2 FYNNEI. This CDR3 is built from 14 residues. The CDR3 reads CASSGRGQGTEAFF. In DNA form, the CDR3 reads TGTGCCAGCTCGGGACGTGGACAGGGCACTGAAGCTTTCTTT. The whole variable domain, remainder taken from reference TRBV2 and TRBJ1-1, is EPEVTQTPSHQVTQMGQEVILRCVPISNHLYFYWYRQILGQKVEFLVSFYNNEISEKSEIFDDQFSVERPDGSNFTLKIRSTKLEDSAMYFCASSGRGQGTEAFFGQGTRLTVV.

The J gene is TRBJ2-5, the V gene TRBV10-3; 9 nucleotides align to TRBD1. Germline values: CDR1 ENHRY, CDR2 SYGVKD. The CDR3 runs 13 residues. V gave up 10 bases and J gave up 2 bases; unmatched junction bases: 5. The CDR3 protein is CATRDREQETQYF. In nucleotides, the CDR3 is TGTGCCACCCGGGACAGGGAGCAAGAGACCCAGTACTTC.

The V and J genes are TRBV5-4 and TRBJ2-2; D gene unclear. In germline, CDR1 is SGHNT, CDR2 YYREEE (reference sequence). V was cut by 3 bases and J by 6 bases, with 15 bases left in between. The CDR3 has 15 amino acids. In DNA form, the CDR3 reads TGTGCCAGCAGCTCGCGGCGGCTTCTGGCCGGGGAGCTGTTTTTT. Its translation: CASSSRRLLAGELFF.